What follows are 32 T cell receptor beta chains derived from one specimen sequenced in a study of identical twins. TCRdb re-called the 5' RACE reads through MiXCR, storing one row per CDR3 protein. The sample holds hundreds of thousands of distinct CDR3 sequences, more than 12% seen once. The specimen sequenced was memory (CD45RO+) T cells sorted from blood. The receptors stem from a young woman in good health.

The sample holds a few counts of this clonotype. This chain uses TRBV15 with TRBJ2-1; perhaps D is TRBD1 or TRBD2 (5 bases each). V lost 0 bases to trimming and J lost 10 bases, with 16 bases between them. The CDR3 has 15 residues. Germline V CDR1 and CDR2: LNHNV, YYDKDF (reference sequence). The CDR3 DNA follows: TGTGCCACCAGCAGAGATGTCTCCGGGGCTAGGGAGCAGTTCTTC. It encodes CATSRDVSGAREQFF.

This clonotype was observed many times. V is TRBV5-1 and J is TRBJ1-1; 10 nucleotides agree with TRBD1. The CDR3 has 16 amino acids. J was trimmed by 0 bases and V by 4 bases; bases with no gene match: 6. Germline CDR1 SGHRS, CDR2 YFSETQ. Here the CDR3 DNA reads TGCGCCAGCAGCAAGACAGGGGGCCTCTTGAACACTGAAGCTTTCTTT. Translation gives CASSKTGGLLNTEAFF.

This clonotype was recorded a few times. This rearrangement joins TRBV5-6 to TRBJ1-5, with unresolved D. V lost 5 bases and J lost 7, with 19 bases in between. CDR1 and CDR2 from the germline V gene are SGHDT and YYEEEE. There are 15 residues in the CDR3. CDR3 sequence (DNA): TGTGCCAGCAGTTCAGGACCATCCCAGCGGCAGCCCCAGCATTTT. Protein: CASSSGPSQRQPQHF.

This rearrangement joins TRBV2 to TRBJ2-7; a weak D match, TRBD1 (6 bases). Germline-derived CDR1 and CDR2 are SNHLY and FYNNEI. The V end was cut by 4 bases, the J end by 1 base, with 11 bases between. The CDR3 runs 14 residues. The CDR3 coding sequence is TGTGCCAGCAGTGTAGGGACAATTTCCTACGAGCAGTACTTC. Protein product: CASSVGTISYEQYF. The variable domain in full, with the rest retrieved from reference TRBV2 and TRBJ2-7, is EPEVTQTPSHQVTQMGQEVILRCVPISNHLYFYWYRQILGQKVEFLVSFYNNEISEKSEIFDDQFSVERPDGSNFTLKIRSTKLEDSAMYFCASSVGTISYEQYFGPGTRLTVT.

V usage is TRBV7-9 and J usage is TRBJ1-3, with D hard to call. The V gene's germline CDR1 is SEHNR and CDR2 FQNEAQ (reference sequence). The CDR3 totals 15 residues. Trimming cost V 6 bases and J 10 bases, with 22 bases left between them. CDR3 DNA: TGTGCCAGCAGTCGCGTCCGCAGGTTGGATCGGACCATATATTTT. Translated, it gives CASSRVRRLDRTIYF.

The chain couples TRBV20-1 to TRBJ1-2; 8 nucleotides align to TRBD1. From germline, CDR1 is DFQATT and CDR2 SNEGSKA (reference sequence). The J segment lost 8 bases and the V segment lost 6 bases, leaving 11 bases of the junction unmatched. This CDR3 comprises 13 residues. The CDR3 sequence is CSAPDRGTEGYTF. CDR3 nucleotides: TGCAGTGCACCAGACAGGGGAACGGAGGGCTACACCTTC.

At least ten counts were recorded for this clonotype. The chain combines TRBV5-1 with TRBJ2-1; 8 bases agree with TRBD1. The CDR3 is made up of 13 amino acids. V was pared by 4 bases and J by 7 bases, with 4 bases of the junction left unmatched. Looked up from germline, CDR1 is SGHRS and CDR2 is YFSETQ. CDR3 region: CASSLRTGNEQFF. The CDR3 nucleotides are TGCGCCAGCAGCCTCAGGACAGGGAATGAGCAGTTCTTC.

This clonotype was observed a few times. The CDR3 here is CSLTRTSGREQFF. DNA for the CDR3: TGCAGTCTCACTAGGACTAGCGGGAGGGAGCAGTTCTTC. The rearrangement joins TRBV20-1 to TRBJ2-1, with 14 bases that match TRBD2. CDR1 DFQATT and CDR2 SNEGSKA come from the germline V gene (reference sequence). The CDR3 has 13 residues. Trimming at V came to 8 bases and at J to 10 bases, leaving 7 bases not matched to a gene.

The rearrangement joins TRBV18 to TRBJ2-5; 10 bases agree with TRBD2. J was trimmed by 2 bases and V by 3 bases; bases with no gene match: 6. The CDR3 consists of 16 residues. Germline V gene data show CDR1 as KGHSH and CDR2 as LQKENI. CDR3 in DNA: TGTGCCAGCTCACCTTATCTAGCGGGGGTTCAAGAGACCCAGTACTTC. Its translation: CASSPYLAGVQETQYF.

The table lists this clonotype with a few counts. V is TRBV5-1 and J is TRBJ2-1; a possible D gene is TRBD2 (7 bases). With 2 bases removed from V and 8 bases from J, the gap between germline ends came to 14 bases. Germline lookup yields CDR1 SGHRS and CDR2 YFSETQ. The CDR3 covers 14 residues. The CDR3 DNA follows: TGCGCCAGCAGCTTCTCGGGGGGCGCCGATGAGCAGTTCTTC. It specifies CASSFSGGADEQFF.

Written as DNA, the CDR3 is TGTGCCAGCAGTTCCACAGGGGGCTTCGGCTACACCTTC. Amino acids: CASSSTGGFGYTF. This rearrangement joins TRBV12-3 or TRBV12-4 to TRBJ1-2, with 9 bases identical to TRBD1. The CDR3 has 13 amino acids. Trimming took 4 bases from V and 8 from J; bases not matched to a gene: 5.

This clonotype was observed at least ten times. The chain carries TRBV7-2 and TRBJ2-2; possible D gene TRBD2, 6 bases. Trimming cost V 3 bases and J 7 bases, with 15 bases left between them. This CDR3 region has 15 residues. From germline, CDR1 is SGHTA and CDR2 FQGNSA. The CDR3 bases are TGTGCCAGCAGCTTCGGGACGGCGGGAAGCGGGGAGCTGTTTTTT. It encodes CASSFGTAGSGELFF.

The table lists this clonotype with a few counts. This CDR3 reads CASSYRREKESPLHF. In DNA, the CDR3 is TGTGCCAGCAGCTATCGCCGGGAGAAAGAATCACCCCTCCACTTT. The genes are TRBV2 and TRBJ1-6; no reliable D call. Trimming took 6 bases from V and 10 from J, leaving 19 bases between them. The germline V gene encodes CDR1 SNHLY and CDR2 FYNNEI. The CDR3 has 15 amino acids. Complete variable domain (other parts from reference TRBV2 and TRBJ1-6): EPEVTQTPSHQVTQMGQEVILRCVPISNHLYFYWYRQILGQKVEFLVSFYNNEISEKSEIFDDQFSVERPDGSNFTLKIRSTKLEDSAMYFCASSYRREKESPLHFGNGTRLTVT.

This clonotype was counted ten times or more. The chain links TRBV4-3 to TRBJ2-5; 14 nucleotides match TRBD2. J lost 5 bases, V lost 0 bases, and 5 bases had no gene match. The CDR3 totals 17 residues. Germline CDR1 LGHNA, CDR2 YSLEER. CDR3 amino acids: CASSQEGTSGSLETQYF. CDR3 DNA sequence: TGCGCCAGCAGCCAAGAAGGGACTAGCGGGAGCTTGGAGACCCAGTACTTC.

The rearrangement joins TRBV6-1 to TRBJ2-7, with D possibly TRBD1 on 6 matching bases. V was shortened by 3 bases and J by 2 bases, with 11 bases between the two germline ends. The CDR3 spans 14 residues. Looked up from germline, CDR1 is MNHNS and CDR2 is SASEGT. The CDR3 DNA sequence: TGTGCCAGCAGTGAGACAGGCGGCCCCTACGAGCAGTACTTC. This sequence encodes CASSETGGPYEQYF.

This clonotype was picked up a small number of times. This chain links TRBV20-1 with TRBJ2-5; 10 bases align to TRBD1. Germline CDR1 is DFQATT and CDR2 is SNEGSKA (reference sequence). CDR3 length: 11 residues. The V segment lost 7 bases and the J segment 10 bases; nucleotides outside the gene matches: 6. CDR3 bases: TGCAGTGGGGACAGGGGCGACAGCCAGTACTTC. Translating it yields CSGDRGDSQYF.

This clonotype was picked up a small number of times. The V call is TRBV7-2, the J call TRBJ2-1; a weak D match, TRBD2 (5 bases). The V gene's germline CDR1 is SGHTA and CDR2 FQGNSA. The CDR3 is 13 amino acids. Trimming shortened V by 5 bases and J by 5 bases, and 10 bases separated the two germline ends. CDR3 coding DNA: TGTGCCAGCAGCCGCCTCGGGAACAATGAGCAGTTCTTC. Amino acid sequence: CASSRLGNNEQFF.

This clonotype was found a few times. In DNA, the CDR3 is TGTGCCAGCAGCCATGGCGGACAGCAGAACACTGAAGCTTTCTTT. As protein: CASSHGGQQNTEAFF. The rearrangement uses TRBV3-1 and TRBJ1-1, with a tentative D call TRBD1 (6 bases). The CDR3 is 15 amino acids. Germline V gives CDR1 LGHDT, CDR2 YNNKEL (reference sequence). Trimming cost V 3 bases and J 1 base, with 12 bases left between them.

V usage is TRBV6-1 and J usage is TRBJ1-3; D is uncertain. The CDR3 loop spans 13 amino acids. The germline V and J ends were trimmed by 7 bases and 4 bases, with 11 bases remaining between them. Per the germline V gene, CDR1 is MNHNS and CDR2 is SASEGT. DNA for the CDR3: TGTGCCAGCACAATGGCTCGGGGAAACACCATATATTTT. It codes for CASTMARGNTIYF.

The chain has TRBV14 and TRBJ2-7; no definite D call. CDR1 SGHDN and CDR2 FVKESK come from the germline V gene. The CDR3 sequence is 13 residues long. V lost 4 bases, J lost 4 bases, and 11 bases lay in between. The DNA for the CDR3 is TGTGCCAGCAGCCTTCGTGTCGGGTACGAGCAGTACTTC. This gives the protein CASSLRVGYEQYF.

This clonotype was counted a few times. This sequence joins TRBV5-1 and TRBJ2-1; 12 bases map to TRBD2. CDR1 is SGHRS, CDR2 YFSETQ, per germline. The trim removed 5 bases at V and 9 bases at J, leaving 9 bases unmatched. The CDR3 runs to 15 residues. The CDR3 reads CASRRQTSGSGEQFF. For the CDR3, the DNA is TGCGCCAGCAGGCGTCAGACTAGCGGGAGTGGTGAGCAGTTCTTC. Together with reference TRBV5-1 and TRBJ2-1, the CDR3 gives the full variable domain: KAGVTQTPRYLIKTRGQQVTLSCSPISGHRSVSWYQQTPGQGLQFLFEYFSETQRNKGNFPGRFSGRQFSNSRSEMNVSTLELGDSALYLCASRRQTSGSGEQFFGPGTRLTVL.

This clonotype was observed a few times. V gene TRBV7-9 combines with J gene TRBJ1-5; D possibly corresponds to TRBD1 (5 bases). V lost 6 bases and J 7 bases, leaving 10 bases between the germline ends. This CDR3 region has 12 residues. Germline CDR1 and CDR2: SEHNR and FQNEAQ (reference sequence). CDR3 protein: CASRGTGQPQHF. CDR3 nucleotides: TGTGCCAGCAGGGGGACGGGGCAGCCCCAGCATTTT.

This clonotype was observed a handful of times. The V gene is TRBV12-3 or TRBV12-4, the J gene TRBJ2-1; D is perhaps TRBD1 or TRBD2 (5 bases each). There are 15 residues in the CDR3. The V end lost 3 bases, the J end lost 5 bases, and 14 bases lay between the germline ends. In DNA, the CDR3 is TGTGCCAGCAGTTTTGATCCGGGGCGGGACAATGAGCAGTTCTTC. As protein: CASSFDPGRDNEQFF.

V and J are TRBV20-1 and TRBJ1-2; D is unresolved. Trimming shortened V by 3 bases and J by 5 bases, and 4 bases separated the two germline ends. The CDR3 spans 10 residues. CDR1 and CDR2 (germline): DFQATT, SNEGSKA (reference sequence). The DNA of the CDR3 is TGCAGTGCTAGTCAGTATGGCTACACCTTC. Translated: CSASQYGYTF.

This chain uses TRBV15 with TRBJ2-3, with 8 bases aligning to TRBD2. Germline loops: CDR1 LNHNV, CDR2 YYDKDF (reference sequence). Trimming removed 4 bases from V and 6 bases from J; junction bases left unmatched: 15. The CDR3 contains 17 residues. The CDR3 DNA sequence: TGTGCCACCAGCACCGGGGGTATTGGCGGGAGGAGGGATACGCAGTATTTT. This codes for CATSTGGIGGRRDTQYF.

This clonotype occurred a few times. This chain connects TRBV12-3 or TRBV12-4 to TRBJ1-1; no clear D. This CDR3 spans 13 amino acids. Trimming cost V 3 bases and J 7 bases, with 12 bases left between them. CDR3 in DNA: TGTGCCAGCAGTTTTGGAAGCGGTCTTGAAGCTTTCTTT. This gives the protein CASSFGSGLEAFF.

This clonotype was counted many times. This rearrangement joins TRBV5-5 to TRBJ2-1; 10 bases line up with TRBD2. Trimming at V came to 1 base and at J to 6 bases, leaving 4 bases not matched to a gene. Germline lookup yields CDR1 SGHKS and CDR2 YYEKEE (reference sequence). This CDR3 spans 15 amino acids. As DNA, the CDR3 is TGTGCCAGCAGCTTGACTAGCGGGATTAGCAATGAGCAGTTCTTC. It is translated as CASSLTSGISNEQFF.

This clonotype came up many times. The chain combines TRBV7-8 with TRBJ2-7, with 10 bases fitting TRBD2. The CDR3 totals 18 residues. The V gene end was trimmed by 4 bases and the J gene end by 4 bases; junction bases not matched to a gene: 16. The germline V gene has CDR1 SGHVS and CDR2 FQNEAQ. CDR3 sequence reads: CASSSSGRSSRGSYEQYF. CDR3 DNA sequence: TGTGCCAGCAGCTCTAGCGGGAGAAGTTCCCGGGGCTCATACGAGCAGTACTTC.

This clonotype was counted at least ten times. This rearrangement joins TRBV12-3 or TRBV12-4 to TRBJ1-1; D unclear. Trimming left V 1 base short and J 2 bases short, with 11 bases between. The CDR3 has 15 amino acids. CDR3: CASSLVGVPNTEAFF. CDR3 DNA sequence: TGTGCCAGCAGTTTAGTCGGCGTCCCAAACACTGAAGCTTTCTTT.

This clonotype was counted a few times. This chain uses TRBV12-3 or TRBV12-4 with TRBJ1-1; D is unclear. The CDR3 is 15 amino acids. Trimming removed 3 bases from V and 0 bases from J, with 11 bases in between. Here the CDR3 DNA reads TGTGCCAGCAGTTTCCGAAGGAGAGTGAACACTGAAGCTTTCTTT. Protein sequence: CASSFRRRVNTEAFF.

V usage is TRBV20-1 and J usage is TRBJ2-3; 8 positions agree with TRBD2. Germline V gene sequence: CDR1 DFQATT, CDR2 SNEGSKA (reference sequence). J was trimmed by 1 base and V by 7 bases; bases with no gene match: 10. This CDR3 comprises 15 residues. CDR3 sequence reads: CSVLAGILGTDTQYF. Written as DNA, the CDR3 is TGCAGTGTTCTAGCGGGTATCTTGGGCACAGATACGCAGTATTTT.

This clonotype was seen more than once but under ten times. The chain carries TRBV4-3 and TRBJ1-4, with D possibly being TRBD1 (5 bases). The length of the CDR3 is 15 residues. Germline loops: CDR1 LGHNA, CDR2 YSLEER. Trimming stripped 4 bases from V and 7 bases from J, with 16 bases between. The CDR3 region has the DNA TGCGCCAGCAGCCCTTCCCCGGGGCTCGGTGAAAAACTGTTTTTT. Translating it yields CASSPSPGLGEKLFF.